This T cell receptor beta chain is drawn from a study of cytomegalovirus exposure and HLA in healthy donors. Broader study findings: For most TCR sequences rarity was the rule, although some public TCRs occurred in many donors.

A note on this clone: Its cognate antigen is unknown.

A multiplex PCR was run with 60 Vbeta primers and 13 Jbeta primers. The protocol was immunoSEQ multiplex PCR, while the TCRdb copy is restricted to in-frame clones and leaves out a portion. This sample's table reports approximately 150,000 clones. This CDR3 has 13 residues. CDR1 is MNHEY, CDR2 SVGAGI, per germline. V was shortened by 6 bases and J by 1 base, with 8 bases between the two germline ends. The TCR sequence derives from a woman between 50 and 59 years old in good health and CMV-seronegative. Sequencing was performed on PBMCs. This chain uses TRBV6-5 with TRBJ2-3, with D possibly TRBD2 on 5 matching bases. This chain's CDR3 is CASRISGTDTQYF. In DNA, the CDR3 is TGTGCCAGCAGGATTAGCGGCACAGATACGCAGTATTTT.